This T cell receptor beta chain originates from a study of blood T cell repertoires in COVID-19. About the research overall: T cells, B-cell-depleted T cells, or PBMCs supplied cDNA or gDNA.

Data came from immunoSEQ multiplex PCR; TCRdb stores just in-frame clones and leaves some out. The table records 25,000 to 30,000 clones, 68% of them present only once. The germline CDR1 and CDR2 sequences are KGHSH and LQKENI. CDR3 length equals 14 residues. V was clipped by 4 bases and J by 4 bases; unmatched bases: 4. The clonotype was recovered from a human donor in a cohort sampled during active COVID-19. The J gene is TRBJ1-2, the V gene TRBV18; 9 positions agree with TRBD1. Sequenced material: peripheral blood. CDR3: CASSRDRVSYGYTF. The CDR3 nucleotides read TGTGCCAGCTCACGGGACAGGGTGAGCTATGGCTACACCTTC.